These 10 T cell receptor beta chains came from one sample sequenced in a study of glioma-infiltrating T cells after dendritic cell vaccination. Clones were read by immunoSEQ multiplex PCR, and TCRdb kept only the in-frame ones, dropping some. Of about 38,000 clones detected, almost 85% appear once; the ten largest clones hold 7.5% to 10%. Sequencing was performed on blood, taken before dendritic cell vaccination. The receptors shown here come from a human donor with glioblastoma.

There are a few counts of this clone. The CDR3: CASSLSYRGGGEDTQYF. The DNA for the CDR3 is TGCGCCAGCAGCTTGAGTTACCGCGGGGGAGGGGAAGATACGCAGTATTTT. The V call is TRBV5-1, the J call TRBJ2-3; TRBD2 matches 7 bases. The junction had 13 bases not matched to a gene; V was cut back by 1 base and J by 5 bases. The CDR3 consists of 17 residues. Germline assignment: CDR1 SGHRS and CDR2 YFSETQ. Using reference TRBV5-1 and TRBJ2-3 for the parts outside the CDR3, the full variable domain is KAGVTQTPRYLIKTRGQQVTLSCSPISGHRSVSWYQQTPGQGLQFLFEYFSETQRNKGNFPGRFSGRQFSNSRSEMNVSTLELGDSALYLCASSLSYRGGGEDTQYFGPGTRLTVL.

V and J are TRBV19 and TRBJ2-6; no clear D gene. This CDR3 region has 13 residues. The germline V gene has CDR1 LNHDA and CDR2 SQIVND (reference sequence). V was clipped by 11 bases and J by 2 bases, with 10 bases between them. The CDR3 nucleotides are TGTGCCGGCATGGGCGCTGGGGCCAACGTCCTGACTTTC. Amino acids: CAGMGAGANVLTF.

The chain couples TRBV28 to TRBJ1-5, with a possible D match to TRBD1 (5 bases). Germline V gives CDR1 MDHEN, CDR2 SYDVKM. The V gene lost 6 bases and the J gene lost 3 bases, with 21 bases spanning the gap. The CDR3 totals 17 residues. The DNA of the CDR3 is TGTGCCAGCAGCCCACGCGGGGCGGATTCAGCCAATCAGCCCCAGCATTTT. It yields the protein CASSPRGADSANQPQHF.

This clone turned up a few times. The J gene is TRBJ1-6, the V gene TRBV6-5; no reliable D call. The CDR3 contains 15 residues. Germline values: CDR1 MNHEY, CDR2 SVGAGI. The V end lost 6 bases, the J end lost 5 bases, and 14 bases lay between the germline ends. The CDR3 DNA reads as TGTGCCAGCAGCGACACCGCCGGGGATAATTCACCCCTCCACTTT. Its protein is CASSDTAGDNSPLHF.

The chain's CDR3 is CASSQEGQGDYGYTF. DNA for the CDR3: TGCGCCAGCAGCCAAGAAGGACAGGGAGATTATGGCTACACCTTC. This rearrangement joins TRBV4-3 to TRBJ1-2; TRBD1 matches at 8 bases. The germline V gene has CDR1 LGHNA and CDR2 YSLEER. CDR3 size: 15 residues. V was pared by 0 bases and J by 5 bases, with 5 bases of the junction left unmatched.

The chain links TRBV6-1 to TRBJ1-4; the match to TRBD1 covers 8 bases. J was trimmed by 5 bases and V by 0 bases; bases with no gene match: 5. The CDR3 runs 16 residues. Per the germline V gene, CDR1 is MNHNS and CDR2 is SASEGT. CDR3 in amino acids: CASSEARTGKNEKLFF. The CDR3 DNA reads as TGTGCCAGCAGTGAAGCCCGGACAGGGAAGAATGAAAAACTGTTTTTT.

J is TRBJ1-5 and V is TRBV21-1; the table's TRBD1 call for D was not verified on the DNA. TRBV21-1 is an annotated pseudogene. This CDR3 spans 16 amino acids. CDR3 region: CASSKALWALNQPQHF. The CDR3 DNA follows: TGTGCCAGCAGCAAAGCGCTTTGGGCCCTCAATCAGCCCCAGCATTTT.

The chain employs TRBV14 and TRBJ2-3; the D gene is possibly TRBD2 (6 bases). The length of the CDR3 is 23 residues. The germline gives CDR1 SGHDN, CDR2 FVKESK. V lost 3 bases and J 0 bases, leaving 34 bases between the germline ends. The CDR3 loop reads CASSQFGTFLVSLPAWSTDTQYF. The DNA for the CDR3 is TGTGCCAGCAGCCAGTTTGGGACTTTCCTGGTTAGTCTTCCTGCCTGGAGCACAGATACGCAGTATTTT.

The rearrangement joins TRBV7-3 to TRBJ1-2; 10 nucleotides match TRBD1. This CDR3 comprises 15 residues. Germline V gene lookup returns CDR1 SGHTA and CDR2 FQGTGA. With 5 bases clipped from V and 8 bases from J, the junction kept 11 bases outside the gene matches. DNA of the CDR3: TGTGCCAGCAGCAACCGGGACAGGGGTGCGCGGGGCTACACCTTC. The encoded protein is CASSNRDRGARGYTF.

The chain joins TRBV19 to TRBJ1-1, with D unresolved. V was trimmed by 5 bases and J by 11 bases, leaving 12 bases between them. The CDR3 is 11 amino acids. The V gene's germline CDR1 is LNHDA and CDR2 SQIVND (reference sequence). Written as DNA, the CDR3 is TGTGCCAGTAGTCCCTCGTCGGGGGCTTTCTTT. It translates to CASSPSSGAFF.